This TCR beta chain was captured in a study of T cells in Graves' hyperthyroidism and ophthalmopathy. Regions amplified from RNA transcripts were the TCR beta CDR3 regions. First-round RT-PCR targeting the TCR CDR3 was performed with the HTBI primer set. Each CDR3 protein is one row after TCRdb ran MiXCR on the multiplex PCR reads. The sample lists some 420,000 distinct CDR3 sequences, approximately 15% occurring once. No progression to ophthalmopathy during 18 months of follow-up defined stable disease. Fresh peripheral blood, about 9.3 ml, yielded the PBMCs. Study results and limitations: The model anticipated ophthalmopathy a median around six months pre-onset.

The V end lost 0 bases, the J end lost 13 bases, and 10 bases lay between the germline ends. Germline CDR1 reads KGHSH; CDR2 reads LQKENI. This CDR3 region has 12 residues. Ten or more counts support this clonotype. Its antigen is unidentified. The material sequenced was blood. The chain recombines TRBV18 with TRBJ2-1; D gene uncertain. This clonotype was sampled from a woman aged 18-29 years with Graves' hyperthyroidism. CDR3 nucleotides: TGTGCCAGCTCACCACCGGGTACGGAACAGTTCTTC. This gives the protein CASSPPGTEQFF.